This T cell receptor (beta chain) was profiled in a study of T cell clonotyping in hematopoietic cell transplantation. The assay was immunoSEQ multiplex PCR, and TCRdb's table has in-frame clones only and misses some. The sample includes 15,000 to 20,000 clones, around 71% seen only once; the top ten take 8% to 10%. With regard to this clone: No antigen is known for it.

Study-wide points: Graft donor and pretransplant recipient Inverse Simpson Index values predicted broader posttransplant TCR diversity.

Sample: peripheral blood mononuclear cells. The sequence derives from a woman aged 55-70 years in good health. Some clones in this sample may be carry-over from other donors' samples.

CDR3 region: CASSLEGKVSNIQYF. CDR3 in DNA: TGCGCCAGCAGCTTGGAAGGCAAGGTGTCAAACATTCAGTACTTC. This chain uses TRBV5-1 with TRBJ2-4, with D unclear. V lost 0 bases and J lost 6, with 13 bases in between. CDR1 SGHRS and CDR2 YFSETQ come from the germline V gene. The CDR3 spans 15 residues.